This paragraph covers one T cell receptor beta chain sequence. The data were taken from a study of CD8+ T cells in alopecia areata. Germline CDR1 is SGDLS and CDR2 is YYNGEE. Between the trimmed V and J ends, which lost 4 bases and 6 bases, there was a span of 14 bases. The CDR3 is made up of 14 amino acids. The sequencing template was cDNA reverse transcribed from extracted RNA. Generated by immunoSEQ multiplex PCR, the TCRdb table keeps only in-frame clones and is missing some. This sample yields over 150,000 clones, of which about 60% are seen a single time; about 14% belongs to the top ten. The material was CD4+ T cells sorted from blood, obtained at week 0. This TCR came from a human donor with alopecia areata. This chain links TRBV9 with TRBJ1-5; possible D gene TRBD1, 5 bases. This CDR3 reads CASSSGVGGQPQHF. The CDR3 DNA sequence: TGTGCCAGCAGCTCCGGGGTCGGGGGTCAGCCCCAGCATTTT. Using reference TRBV9 and TRBJ1-5 for the parts outside the CDR3, the full variable domain is DSGVTQTPKHLITATGQRVTLRCSPRSGDLSVYWYQQSLDQGLQFLIQYYNGEERAKGNILERFSAQQFPDLHSELNLSSLELGDSALYFCASSSGVGGQPQHFGDGTRLSIL.